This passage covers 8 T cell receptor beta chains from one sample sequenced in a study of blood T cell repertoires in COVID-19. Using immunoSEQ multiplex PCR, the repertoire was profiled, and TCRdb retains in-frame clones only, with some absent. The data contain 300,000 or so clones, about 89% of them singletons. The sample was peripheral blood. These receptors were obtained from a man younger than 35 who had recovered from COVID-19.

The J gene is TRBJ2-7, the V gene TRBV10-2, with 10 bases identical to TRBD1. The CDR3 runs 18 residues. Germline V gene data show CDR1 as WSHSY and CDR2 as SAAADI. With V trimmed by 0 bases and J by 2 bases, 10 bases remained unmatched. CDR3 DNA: TGCGCCAGCAGTGAGTCGGTACTGGGACAGGGGCTTCCCTACGAGCAGTACTTC. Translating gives CASSESVLGQGLPYEQYF.

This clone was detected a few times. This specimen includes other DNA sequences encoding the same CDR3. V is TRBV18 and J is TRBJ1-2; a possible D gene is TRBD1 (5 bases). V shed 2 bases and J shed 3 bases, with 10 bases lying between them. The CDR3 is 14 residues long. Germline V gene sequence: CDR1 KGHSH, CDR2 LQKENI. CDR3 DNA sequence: TGTGCCAGCTCACCAGGGCAGGGTGACTATGGCTACACCTTC. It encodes CASSPGQGDYGYTF.

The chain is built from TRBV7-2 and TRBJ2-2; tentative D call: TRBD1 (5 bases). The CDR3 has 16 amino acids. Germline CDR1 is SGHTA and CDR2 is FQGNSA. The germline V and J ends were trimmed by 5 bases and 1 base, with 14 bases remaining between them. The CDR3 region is CASSPPSTGNTGELFF. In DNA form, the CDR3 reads TGTGCCAGCAGCCCGCCCAGCACAGGGAACACCGGGGAGCTGTTTTTT.

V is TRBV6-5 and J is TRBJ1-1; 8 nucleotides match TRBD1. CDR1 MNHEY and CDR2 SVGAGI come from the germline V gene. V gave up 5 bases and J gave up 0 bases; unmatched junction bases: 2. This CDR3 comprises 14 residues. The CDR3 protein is CASSTGQVNTEAFF. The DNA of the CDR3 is TGTGCCAGCAGTACGGGACAGGTGAACACTGAAGCTTTCTTT.

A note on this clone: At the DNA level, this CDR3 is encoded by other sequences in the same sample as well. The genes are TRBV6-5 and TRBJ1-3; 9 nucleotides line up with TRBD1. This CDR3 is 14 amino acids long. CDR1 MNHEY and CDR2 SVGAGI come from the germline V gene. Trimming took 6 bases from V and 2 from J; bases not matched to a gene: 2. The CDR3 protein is CASSRTGAGNTIYF. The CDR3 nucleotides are TGTGCCAGCAGCAGGACAGGGGCTGGAAACACCATATATTTT.

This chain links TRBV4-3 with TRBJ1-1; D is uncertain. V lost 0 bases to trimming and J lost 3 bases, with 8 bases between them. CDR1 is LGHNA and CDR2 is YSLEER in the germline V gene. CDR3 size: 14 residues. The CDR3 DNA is TGCGCCAGCAGCCAAGATCCGACTTACACTGAAGCTTTCTTT. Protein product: CASSQDPTYTEAFF.

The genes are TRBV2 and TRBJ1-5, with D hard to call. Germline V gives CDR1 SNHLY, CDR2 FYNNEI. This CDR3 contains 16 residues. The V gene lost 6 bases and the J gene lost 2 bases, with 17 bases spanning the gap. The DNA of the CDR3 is TGTGCCAGCAGACAACCGGCACCCGGGGGCAATCAGCCCCAGCATTTT. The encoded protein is CASRQPAPGGNQPQHF.

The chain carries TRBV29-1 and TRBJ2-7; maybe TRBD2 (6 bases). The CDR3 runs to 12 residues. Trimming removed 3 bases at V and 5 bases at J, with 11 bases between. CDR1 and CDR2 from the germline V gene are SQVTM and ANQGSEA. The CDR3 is CSVDWGDDEQYF. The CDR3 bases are TGCAGCGTTGATTGGGGGGACGACGAGCAGTACTTC.